Listed here are 6 T cell receptor beta chains from one sample, sequenced in a study of cytomegalovirus exposure and HLA in healthy donors. The PCR employed 60 Vbeta primers together with 13 Jbeta primers. Repertoires were generated with immunoSEQ multiplex PCR, while TCRdb's copy carries only in-frame clones and drops some. The profile shows a few hundred thousand clones, about 93% of them singletons. The specimen sequenced was PBMCs. The receptors stem from a girl aged 2 to 10 in good health and CMV-seronegative.

V gene TRBV5-4 combines with J gene TRBJ2-3; possibly TRBD2 for D (7 bases). Trimming left V 3 bases short and J 3 bases short, with 20 bases between. CDR3 length: 17 residues. Germline CDR1 reads SGHNT; CDR2 reads YYREEE (reference sequence). CDR3: CASSYKEGGPNTDTQYF. DNA of the CDR3: TGTGCCAGCAGCTACAAGGAGGGGGGGCCCAATACAGATACGCAGTATTTT. The full variable domain, rest sourced from reference TRBV5-4 and TRBJ2-3, is ETGVTQSPTHLIKTRGQQVTLRCSSQSGHNTVSWYQQALGQGPQFIFQYYREEENGRGNFPPRFSGLQFPNYSSELNVNALELDDSALYLCASSYKEGGPNTDTQYFGPGTRLTVL.

This chain connects TRBV30 to TRBJ1-6, with a possible D match to TRBD1 (6 bases). Trimming removed 0 bases at V and 5 bases at J, with 14 bases between. In germline, CDR1 is GTSNPN, CDR2 SVGIG (reference sequence). CDR3 length: 16 residues. CDR3 sequence (DNA): TGTGCCTGGAGTGTAAAAGGTTCAGGGGATAATTCACCCCTCCACTTT. This encodes CAWSVKGSGDNSPLHF.

The rearrangement joins TRBV7-7 to TRBJ2-5; 7 positions match TRBD1. V trimming: 5 bases; J trimming: 4 bases; junction bases outside the gene matches: 10. The V gene's germline CDR1 is SSHAT and CDR2 FNYEAQ (reference sequence). The CDR3 runs 15 residues. The CDR3 DNA reads TGTGCCAGCAGCCCAATTCTCCGGGACAGAGAGACCCAGTACTTC. Translation gives CASSPILRDRETQYF.

The CDR3 nucleotides are TGTGCCAGCAGTCCAGGGACATCGGTCCGTCTTGACTACTATGGCTACACCTTC. Protein product: CASSPGTSVRLDYYGYTF. V and J are TRBV2 and TRBJ1-2; weak D call: TRBD1 (6 bases). Germline CDR1 and CDR2: SNHLY and FYNNEI. Trimming removed 5 bases at V and 3 bases at J, with 25 bases between. CDR3 size: 18 residues.

The chain carries TRBV2 and TRBJ2-5, with TRBD1 matching over 8 bases. J was trimmed by 11 bases and V by 7 bases; bases with no gene match: 9. This CDR3 contains 12 residues. Germline CDR1 reads SNHLY; CDR2 reads FYNNEI. The CDR3 loop is CASIEGQERQYF. For the CDR3, the DNA is TGTGCCAGCATTGAGGGACAGGAACGGCAGTACTTC. The variable domain in full, completed from reference TRBV2 and TRBJ2-5, reads EPEVTQTPSHQVTQMGQEVILRCVPISNHLYFYWYRQILGQKVEFLVSFYNNEISEKSEIFDDQFSVERPDGSNFTLKIRSTKLEDSAMYFCASIEGQERQYFGPGTRLLVL.

The chain employs TRBV5-6 and TRBJ1-1; D unresolved. V lost 2 bases to trimming and J lost 4 bases, with 12 bases between them. CDR1 and CDR2 from the germline V gene are SGHDT and YYEEEE. This CDR3 contains 14 residues. CDR3 protein: CASSLSGRGTEAFF. CDR3 nucleotide sequence: TGTGCCAGCAGCTTATCAGGTCGGGGCACTGAAGCTTTCTTT.